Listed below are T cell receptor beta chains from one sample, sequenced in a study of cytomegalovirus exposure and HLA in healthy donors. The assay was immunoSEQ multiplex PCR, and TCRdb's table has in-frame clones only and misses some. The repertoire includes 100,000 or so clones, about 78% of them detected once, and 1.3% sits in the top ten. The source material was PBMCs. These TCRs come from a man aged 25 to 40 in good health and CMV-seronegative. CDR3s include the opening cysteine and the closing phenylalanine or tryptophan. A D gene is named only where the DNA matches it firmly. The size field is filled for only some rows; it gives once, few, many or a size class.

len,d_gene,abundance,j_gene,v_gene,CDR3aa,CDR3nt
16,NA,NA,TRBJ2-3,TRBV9,CASRALPGLSTDTQYF,TGTGCCAGCAGGGCACTCCCGGGACTCAGCACAGATACGCAGTATTTT
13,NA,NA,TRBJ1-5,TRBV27,CASRGVGNQPQHF,TGTGCCAGCAGAGGGGTCGGCAATCAGCCCCAGCATTTT
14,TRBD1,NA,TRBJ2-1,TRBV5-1,CASSFGTANNEQFF,TGCGCCAGCAGCTTCGGGACAGCGAACAATGAGCAGTTCTTC
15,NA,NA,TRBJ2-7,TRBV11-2,CASSRLVRGTYEQYF,TGTGCCAGCAGCCGCCTGGTTAGGGGTACGTACGAGCAGTACTTC
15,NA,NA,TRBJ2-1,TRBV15,CATSRPGTQKVERFF,TGTGCCACCAGCAGACCCGGGACTCAGAAGGTCGAGCGGTTCTTC
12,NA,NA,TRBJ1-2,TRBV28,CASSGQNYGYTF,TGTGCCAGCTCTGGACAGAACTATGGCTACACCTTC
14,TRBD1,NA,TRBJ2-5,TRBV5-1,CASSPRDSGETQYF,TGCGCCAGCAGCCCGAGGGACAGCGGAGAGACCCAGTACTTC
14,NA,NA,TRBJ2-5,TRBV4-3,CASSQEEGEETQYF,TGCGCCAGCAGCCAAGAAGAGGGAGAAGAGACCCAGTACTTC
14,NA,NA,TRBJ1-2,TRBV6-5,CASSSLGEIYGYTF,TGTGCCAGCAGTTCCCTCGGGGAAATCTATGGCTACACCTTC
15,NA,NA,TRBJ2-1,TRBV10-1,CASSDIQGRVNEQFF,TGCGCCAGCAGTGATATCCAGGGTAGGGTTAATGAGCAGTTCTTC
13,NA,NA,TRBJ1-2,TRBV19,CASSTEMKDGYTF,TGTGCCAGTTCGACAGAGATGAAGGATGGCTACACCTTC
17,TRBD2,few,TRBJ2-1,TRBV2,CASSDLSAGSSYNEQFF,TGTGCCAGCAGTGACCTTTCAGCGGGGAGCTCCTACAATGAGCAGTTCTTC
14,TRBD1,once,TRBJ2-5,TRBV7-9,CASSFSGGIETQYF,TGTGCCAGCAGCTTCTCAGGGGGCATAGAGACCCAGTACTTC
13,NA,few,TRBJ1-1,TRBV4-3,CASSQPPVDEAFF,TGCGCCAGCAGCCAGCCCCCGGTTGATGAAGCTTTCTTT